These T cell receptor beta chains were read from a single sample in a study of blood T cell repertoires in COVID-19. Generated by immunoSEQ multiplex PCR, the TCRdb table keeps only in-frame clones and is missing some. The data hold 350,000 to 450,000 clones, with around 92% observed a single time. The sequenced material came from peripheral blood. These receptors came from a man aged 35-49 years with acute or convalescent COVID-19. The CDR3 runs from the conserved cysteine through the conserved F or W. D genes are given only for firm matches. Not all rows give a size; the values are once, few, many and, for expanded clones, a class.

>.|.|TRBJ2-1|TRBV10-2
TGCGCCAGCACGCCCGGTCCTTACAATGAGCAGTTCTTC
CASTPGPYNEQFF
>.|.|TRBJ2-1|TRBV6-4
TGTGCCAGCAGTGACGGCCGCGAGCAGTTCTTC
CASSDGREQFF
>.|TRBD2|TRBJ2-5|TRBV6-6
TGTGCCAGCAGGTTCGGCGGGGGATATCAAGAGACCCAGTACTTC
CASRFGGGYQETQYF
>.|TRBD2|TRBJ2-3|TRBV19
TGTGCCAGTAGTATTGGGACTAGCGGGGGGGCCGGTGGTACGCAGTATTTT
CASSIGTSGGAGGTQYF
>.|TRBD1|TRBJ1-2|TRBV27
TGTGCCAGCAGTTTATCGAAGACAGGGCCGAGGGGGCCCTATGGCTACACCTTC
CASSLSKTGPRGPYGYTF
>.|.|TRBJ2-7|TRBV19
TGTGCCAGTAGTATAGGCCAGGGACAAACAACCTACGAGCAGTACTTC
CASSIGQGQTTYEQYF
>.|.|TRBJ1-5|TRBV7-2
TGTGCCAGCAGCTTAGAGATGCAGAATCAGCCCCAGCATTTT
CASSLEMQNQPQHF
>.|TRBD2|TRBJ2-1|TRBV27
TGTGCCAGCAGATCCCCGGGGGCGGGGGGCTACAATGAGCAGTTCTTC
CASRSPGAGGYNEQFF
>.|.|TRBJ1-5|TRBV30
TGTGCCTGGACCGACAGTAGCAATCAGCCCCAGCATTTT
CAWTDSSNQPQHF
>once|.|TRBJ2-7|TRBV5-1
TGCGCCAGCAGCCCTACGGTTACAGGCTACGAGCAGTACTTC
CASSPTVTGYEQYF